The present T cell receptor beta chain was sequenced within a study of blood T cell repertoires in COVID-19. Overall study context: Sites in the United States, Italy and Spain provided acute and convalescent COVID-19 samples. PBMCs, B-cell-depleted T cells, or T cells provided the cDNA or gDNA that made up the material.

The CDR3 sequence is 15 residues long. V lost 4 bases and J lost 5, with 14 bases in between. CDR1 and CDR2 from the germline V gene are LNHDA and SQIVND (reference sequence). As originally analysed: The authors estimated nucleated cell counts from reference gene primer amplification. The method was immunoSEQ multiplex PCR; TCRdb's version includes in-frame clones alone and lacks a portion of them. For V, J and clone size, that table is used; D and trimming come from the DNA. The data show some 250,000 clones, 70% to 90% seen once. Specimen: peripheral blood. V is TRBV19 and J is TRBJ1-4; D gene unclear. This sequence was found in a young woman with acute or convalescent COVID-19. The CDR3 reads CASSNQDGVNEKLFF. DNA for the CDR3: TGTGCCAGTAGTAACCAGGACGGGGTAAATGAAAAACTGTTTTTT. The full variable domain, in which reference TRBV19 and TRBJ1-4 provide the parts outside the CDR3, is DGGITQSPKYLFRKEGQNVTLSCEQNLNHDAMYWYRQDPGQGLRLIYYSQIVNDFQKGDIAEGYSVSREKKESFPLTVTSAQKNPTAFYLCASSNQDGVNEKLFFGSGTQLSVL.